The sequence of this TCR beta chain was determined in a study of T-cell reconstitution after alpha-beta-depleted transplantation in children. CDR3 size: 20 residues. V gave up 4 bases and J gave up 0 bases; unmatched junction bases: 16. The germline gives CDR1 SGHRS, CDR2 YFSETQ. TCRbeta library preparation incorporated unique molecular identifiers. TCRdb analysed the PCR reads with MiXCR anew, one entry per CDR3 protein. The sample records roughly 200,000 distinct CDR3 sequences, around 7% being singletons. The chain couples TRBV5-1 to TRBJ2-6; 7 bases match TRBD1. The starting material was PBMCs from the stem cell graft donor, obtained from the stem cell graft. The sequence was collected from a human donor who donated a stem cell graft to a child with Wiskott-Aldrich syndrome. In nucleotides, the CDR3 is TGCGCCAGCAGCCGCAGCCCGGGACAGCAAACATACTCTGGGGCCAACGTCCTGACTTTC. Encoded protein: CASSRSPGQQTYSGANVLTF.